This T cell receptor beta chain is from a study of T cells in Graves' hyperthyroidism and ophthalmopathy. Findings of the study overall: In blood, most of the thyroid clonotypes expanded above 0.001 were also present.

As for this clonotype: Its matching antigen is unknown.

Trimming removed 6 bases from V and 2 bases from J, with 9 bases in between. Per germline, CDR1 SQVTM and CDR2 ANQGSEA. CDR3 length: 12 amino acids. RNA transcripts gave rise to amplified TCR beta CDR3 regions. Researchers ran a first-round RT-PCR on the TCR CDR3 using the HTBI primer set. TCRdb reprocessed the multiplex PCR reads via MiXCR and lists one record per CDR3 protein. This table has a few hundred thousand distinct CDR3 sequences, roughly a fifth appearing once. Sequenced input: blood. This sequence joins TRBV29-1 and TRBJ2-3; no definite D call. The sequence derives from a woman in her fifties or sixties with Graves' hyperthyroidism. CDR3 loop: CSVLDFTDTQYF. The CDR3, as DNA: TGCAGCGTCCTGGATTTCACAGATACGCAGTATTTT.